The count of the clone carrying this TCR beta chain is one. This entry is derived from a study of CD8 T cells in Susac syndrome. The authors reverse transcribed roughly 0.45 to 1 ug RNA with random hexamers. An immunoSEQ multiplex PCR generated amplified TCR beta CDR3 products spanning 54 Vbeta and 13 Jbeta. MiXCR, run by TCRdb on the immunoSEQ multiplex PCR reads, gives a single entry per CDR3 protein. The repertoire holds approximately 260,000 distinct CDR3 sequences, with 96% as singletons. Sequences were obtained from CD4+ T cells from PBMCs. This sequence originates from a human donor with Susac syndrome.

The CDR3, as DNA: TGTGCCAGCAGCTTAGGGGCCGACTCTGGGGCCAACGTCCTGACTTTC. Translating gives CASSLGADSGANVLTF. The chain employs TRBV7-8 and TRBJ2-6; D gene ambiguous. V lost 1 base and J 0 bases, leaving 7 bases between the germline ends. This CDR3 has 16 residues. Germline loops: CDR1 SGHVS, CDR2 FQNEAQ.